Reported below is one TCR beta chain. This specimen includes other DNA sequences encoding the same CDR3. Some clones are missing from TCRdb's copy, which holds only in-frame ones; the method was immunoSEQ multiplex PCR. The profile shows over 45,000 clones, 90% to 95% of them singletons. This record belongs to a study of T cell changes during pregnancy in multiple sclerosis. The V end lost 3 bases, the J end lost 3 bases, and 9 bases lay between the germline ends. The CDR3 sequence is 14 residues long. Germline loops: CDR1 KGHSH, CDR2 LQKENI. The clonotype was recovered from a female donor with multiple sclerosis, enrolled in a pregnancy study. The source material was peripheral blood, sampled in the third trimester of pregnancy. The V gene is TRBV18, the J gene TRBJ1-5; D perhaps matches TRBD1 (5 bases). CDR3 sequence: CASSPGGVNQPQHF. In DNA form, the CDR3 reads TGTGCCAGCTCACCCGGGGGGGTCAATCAGCCCCAGCATTTT. Variable domain in full (rest from reference TRBV18 and TRBJ1-5): NAGVMQNPRHLVRRRGQEARLRCSPMKGHSHVYWYRQLPEEGLKFMVYLQKENIIDESGMPKERFSAEFPKEGPSILRIQQVVRGDSAAYFCASSPGGVNQPQHFGDGTRLSIL.